The rows below give T cell receptor beta chains drawn from one sample of a study of cytomegalovirus exposure and HLA in healthy donors. Libraries were prepared by immunoSEQ multiplex PCR; TCRdb keeps only in-frame clonotypes and omits some of them. The sample has approximately 190,000 clones; roughly 76% are singletons. Sequenced material: PBMCs. These receptors all come from a middle-aged man in good health and CMV-seropositive. Each CDR3 is given with its conserved first and last residue. The order of the fields is J gene, D gene, V gene, clone size, CDR3 protein, CDR3 DNA. D genes are given only for firm matches. A row's size may be missing; if present it is once, few, many or a size class.

J: TRBJ2-1
D: TRBD2
V: TRBV6-4
size: NA
CDR3: CASRRSHTSGGNGEQFF
DNA: TGTGCCAGCAGACGGAGTCACACTAGCGGGGGGAATGGTGAGCAGTTCTTC

J: TRBJ1-5
D: NA
V: TRBV19
size: NA
CDR3: CASSIGGRGNQPQHF
DNA: TGTGCCAGTAGTATAGGCGGCAGGGGTAATCAGCCCCAGCATTTT

J: TRBJ1-2
D: TRBD1
V: TRBV4-1
size: NA
CDR3: CASSQGPRDTPGGGYGYTF
DNA: TGCGCCAGCAGCCAAGGCCCCCGCGACACTCCAGGGGGCGGCTATGGCTACACCTTC

J: TRBJ1-6
D: TRBD1
V: TRBV7-3
size: NA
CDR3: CASSNGQGTRSPLHF
DNA: TGTGCCAGCAGCAACGGACAGGGGACCAGGTCACCCCTCCACTTT

J: TRBJ2-1
D: TRBD2
V: TRBV11-2
size: NA
CDR3: CASSLAGGQHNEQFF
DNA: TGTGCCAGCAGCTTAGCGGGGGGGCAGCACAATGAGCAGTTCTTC

J: TRBJ2-2
D: TRBD2
V: TRBV7-2
size: NA
CDR3: CASRIGGAGTGELFF
DNA: TGTGCCAGCAGAATCGGGGGGGCCGGCACCGGGGAGCTGTTTTTT

J: TRBJ2-7
D: NA
V: TRBV28
size: NA
CDR3: CATSTEHEQYF
DNA: TGTGCCACATCCACAGAGCACGAGCAGTACTTC

J: TRBJ1-1
D: NA
V: TRBV10-3
size: NA
CDR3: CAISSSQGSEAFF
DNA: TGTGCCATCAGCTCCTCACAGGGTTCTGAAGCTTTCTTT

J: TRBJ1-1
D: TRBD1
V: TRBV10-3
size: NA
CDR3: CAISSGQGSEAFF
DNA: TGTGCCATCAGTTCCGGACAGGGATCGGAAGCTTTCTTT

J: TRBJ1-3
D: TRBD1
V: TRBV4-1
size: NA
CDR3: CASSQDLVTGASSSSGNTIYF
DNA: TGCGCCAGCAGCCAAGATCTGGTGACAGGGGCTTCATCTAGCTCTGGAAACACCATATATTTT

J: TRBJ1-1
D: NA
V: TRBV7-7
size: NA
CDR3: CASSLLRNTEAFF
DNA: TGTGCTAGCAGCTTACTGAGAAACACTGAAGCTTTCTTT

J: TRBJ1-5
D: NA
V: TRBV6-1
size: NA
CDR3: CASTQSGGLNQPQHF
DNA: TGTGCCAGCACCCAGTCAGGAGGGTTAAATCAGCCCCAGCATTTT

J: TRBJ2-3
D: TRBD2
V: TRBV9
size: NA
CDR3: CASSIGGGWDTQYF
DNA: TGTGCCAGCAGCATCGGGGGGGGTTGGGATACGCAGTATTTT

J: TRBJ2-5
D: TRBD2
V: TRBV5-8
size: NA
CDR3: CASSHGLRDYQDSQYF
DNA: TGTGCCAGCAGCCATGGGCTAAGGGACTACCAAGATTCCCAGTACTTC

J: TRBJ2-3
D: TRBD2
V: TRBV10-3
size: few
CDR3: CAPLGGAGIASDHTQYF
DNA: TGTGCCCCCCTCGGGGGGGCGGGAATAGCGTCGGATCATACGCAGTATTTT

J: TRBJ2-3
D: TRBD1
V: TRBV6-6
size: NA
CDR3: CASSPGTGGTDTQYF
DNA: TGTGCCAGCAGTCCTGGGACAGGGGGCACAGATACGCAGTATTTT

J: TRBJ2-7
D: TRBD2
V: TRBV9
size: NA
CDR3: CASSPTSGGLSPFEQYF
DNA: TGTGCCAGCAGCCCGACTAGCGGGGGGCTGTCTCCTTTCGAGCAGTACTTC